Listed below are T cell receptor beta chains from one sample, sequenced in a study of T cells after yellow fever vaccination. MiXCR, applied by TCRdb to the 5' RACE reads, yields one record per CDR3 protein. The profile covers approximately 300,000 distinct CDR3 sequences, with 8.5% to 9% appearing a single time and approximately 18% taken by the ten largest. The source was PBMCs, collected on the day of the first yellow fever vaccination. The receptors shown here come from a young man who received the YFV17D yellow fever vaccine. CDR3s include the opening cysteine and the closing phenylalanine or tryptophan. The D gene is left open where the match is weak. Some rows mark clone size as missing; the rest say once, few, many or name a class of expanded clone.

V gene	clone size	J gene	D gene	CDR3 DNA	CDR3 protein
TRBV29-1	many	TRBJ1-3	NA	TGCAGCGTTGGCAGCAACTCTGGAAACACCATATATTTT	CSVGSNSGNTIYF
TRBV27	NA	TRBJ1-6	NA	TGTGCCAGCAGTTTCCAACAGGGTGCTGGGAATTCACCCCTCCACTTT	CASSFQQGAGNSPLHF
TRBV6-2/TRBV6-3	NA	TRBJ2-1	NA	TGTGCCAGCAGTTTAACTGTTGATGGGGGCCTCAATGAGCAGTTCTTC	CASSLTVDGGLNEQFF
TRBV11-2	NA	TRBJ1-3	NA	TGTGCCAGCAGCTTCCTCCGGTCCGAGTACTCTGGAAACACCATATATTTT	CASSFLRSEYSGNTIYF
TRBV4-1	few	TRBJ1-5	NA	TGCGCCAGCAGCCGCGGCGGCCCGCTGGGATACGATCAGCCCCAGCATTTT	CASSRGGPLGYDQPQHF
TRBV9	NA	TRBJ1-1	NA	TGTGCCAGCAGCCCACCGTACAGGGTAGGCACTGAAGCTTTCTTT	CASSPPYRVGTEAFF
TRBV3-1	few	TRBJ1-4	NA	TGTGCCAGCAGCCAAGGGGCGCGACCGTTAACGGGGGAAAAACTGTTTTTT	CASSQGARPLTGEKLFF
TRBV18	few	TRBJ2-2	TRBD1	TGTGCCAGCTCACCACCGTGGACAGGGTCGTCCGGGGAGCTGTTTTTT	CASSPPWTGSSGELFF
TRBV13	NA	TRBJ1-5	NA	TGTGCCAGCAGCTCGAGGCAGGGGAGCAATCAGCCCCAGCATTTT	CASSSRQGSNQPQHF
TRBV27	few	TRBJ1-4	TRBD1	TGTGCCAGCAGTTCGACAGGGGCTGGTGAAAAACTGTTTTTT	CASSSTGAGEKLFF
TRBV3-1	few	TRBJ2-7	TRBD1	TGTGCCAGCAAGGCAGGGACAGACGAAACCTACACCTACGAGCAGTACTTC	CASKAGTDETYTYEQYF
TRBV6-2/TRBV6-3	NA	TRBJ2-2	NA	TGTGCCACTACAACAGACAGGCGGAACACCGGGGAGCTGTTTTTT	CATTTDRRNTGELFF
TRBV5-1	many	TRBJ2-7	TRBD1	TGCGCCAGCAGCCAAGGATCGGGACAGGGGATAAACGAGCAGTACTTC	CASSQGSGQGINEQYF
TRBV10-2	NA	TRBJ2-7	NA	TGCGCCAGCAGTGAGAGGCCGGGGCAGGGGTCCTACGAGCAGTACTTC	CASSERPGQGSYEQYF
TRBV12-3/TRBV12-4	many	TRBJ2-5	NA	TGTGCCAGCACCGTCTGGGAAGGTGAAGAGACCCAGTACTTC	CASTVWEGEETQYF
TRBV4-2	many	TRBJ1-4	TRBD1	TGTGCCAGCAGCCAAGGAGGCCCCGGGACAGGGGGTGAAAAACTGTTTTTT	CASSQGGPGTGGEKLFF
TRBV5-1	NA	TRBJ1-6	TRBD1	TGCGCCAGCAGCTCAACCGGGACAGGGGGCAGTACAAATTCACCCCTCCACTTT	CASSSTGTGGSTNSPLHF
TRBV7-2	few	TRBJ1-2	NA	TGTGCCAGCAGCTTAGCGCGGGCAGGCCTTGTCTATGGCTACACCTTC	CASSLARAGLVYGYTF
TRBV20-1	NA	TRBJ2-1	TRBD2	TGCAGTGCTAGAGAAGTTGGCGGGGGGTACTGCAATGAGCAGTTCTTC	CSAREVGGGYCNEQFF
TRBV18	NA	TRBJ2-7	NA	TGTGCCAGCTCACCCCAGGCAGGGTACCACGAGCAGTACTTC	CASSPQAGYHEQYF
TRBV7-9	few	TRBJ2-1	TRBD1	TGTGCCAGCAGCTCCCCAGGGGGCGAGAATGAGCAGTTCTTC	CASSSPGGENEQFF
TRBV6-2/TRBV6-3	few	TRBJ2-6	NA	TGTGCCAGCAGTTACTCCTATGGTACAGCAAGCGACTCTGGGGCCAACGTCCTGACTTTC	CASSYSYGTASDSGANVLTF
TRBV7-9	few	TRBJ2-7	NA	TGTGCCAGCAGCCGCACGAACAGCCTCTCCTACGAGCAGTACTTC	CASSRTNSLSYEQYF
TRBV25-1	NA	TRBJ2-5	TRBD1	TGTGCCAGCAGGGAGCGGACAGGGGGAGGGTATATGGAAGAGACCCAGTACTTC	CASRERTGGGYMEETQYF
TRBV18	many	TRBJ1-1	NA	TGTGCCAGCTCACCAGGGGCCTCCCATGACACTGAAGCTTTCTTT	CASSPGASHDTEAFF
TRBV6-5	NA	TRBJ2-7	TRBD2	TGTGCCAGCAGTTACCCCCAGCGGGGGGCTGGCGAGCAGTACTTC	CASSYPQRGAGEQYF
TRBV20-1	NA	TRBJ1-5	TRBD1	TGCAGTGCCAGACAGGGGGCGTATCAGCCCCAGCATTTT	CSARQGAYQPQHF
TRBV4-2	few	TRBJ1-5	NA	TGTGCCAGCAGCCAAGATGTAGGACAGCCCCAGCATTTT	CASSQDVGQPQHF
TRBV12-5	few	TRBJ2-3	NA	TGTGCTAGTTCTAAGGGTTGGGGCACAGATACGCAGTATTTT	CASSKGWGTDTQYF
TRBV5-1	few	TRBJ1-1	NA	TGCGCCAGCAGCTCAGGGGTCCTGAACACTGAAGCTTTCTTT	CASSSGVLNTEAFF
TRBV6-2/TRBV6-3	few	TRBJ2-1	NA	TGTGCCAGCAGTTACCGACAGCTAGCAGGCAATGAGCAGTTCTTC	CASSYRQLAGNEQFF
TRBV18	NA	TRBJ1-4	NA	TGTGCCAGCTCACCGGCGGGGAGAGATGAAAAACTGTTTTTT	CASSPAGRDEKLFF
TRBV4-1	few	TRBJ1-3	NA	TGCGCCAGCAGCCAAGGCTCTGGAAACACCATATATTTT	CASSQGSGNTIYF
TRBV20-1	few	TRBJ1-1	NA	TGCAGTGCGGACCTTTTTATGGGCACTGAAGCTTTCTTT	CSADLFMGTEAFF
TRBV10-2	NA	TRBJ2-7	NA	TGCGCCAGCAGTGACCCACAGGGTGCCTACGAGCAGTACTTC	CASSDPQGAYEQYF
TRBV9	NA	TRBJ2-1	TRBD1	TGTGCCAGCAGCATGACAGGGGGTGGGGTGGGGGATGAGCAGTTCTTC	CASSMTGGGVGDEQFF
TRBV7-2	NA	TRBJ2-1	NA	TGTGCCAGCAGCTGGGATGTGGGTAATGAGCAGTTCTTC	CASSWDVGNEQFF
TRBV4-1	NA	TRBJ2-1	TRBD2	TGCGCCAGCAGCCCGGTTTCCGCGGGGCTAGCGGGTGATGAGCAGTTCTTC	CASSPVSAGLAGDEQFF
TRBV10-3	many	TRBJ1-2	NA	TGTGCCATCAGCACCCTGACAGAAGTGGATGGCTACACCTTC	CAISTLTEVDGYTF
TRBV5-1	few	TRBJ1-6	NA	TGCGCCAGCAGCTTGGACGGCAGGAGCTCCTATAATTCACCCCTCCACTTT	CASSLDGRSSYNSPLHF
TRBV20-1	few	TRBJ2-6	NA	TGCAGTGCTTCCAATAGACCCCTCTTGAGAGCTGGGGCCAACGTCCTGACTTTC	CSASNRPLLRAGANVLTF
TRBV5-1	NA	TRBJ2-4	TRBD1	TGCGCCAGCAGTTACGACAGGGGGCTCATTCAGTACTTC	CASSYDRGLIQYF
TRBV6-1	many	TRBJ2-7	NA	TGTGCCAGCAGACCGCGGGGTCGTGAGGACGAGCAGTACTTC	CASRPRGREDEQYF
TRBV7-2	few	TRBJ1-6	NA	TGTGCCAGCAGCAACCTTGGAACGGCGGATTCACCCCTCCACTTT	CASSNLGTADSPLHF
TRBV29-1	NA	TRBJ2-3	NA	TGCAGCGTTGAACCCCCGGGCAGGGCAGATACGCAGTATTTT	CSVEPPGRADTQYF
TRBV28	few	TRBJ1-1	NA	TGTGCCAGCAGCTTAAGGTTCACTGAAGCTTTCTTT	CASSLRFTEAFF
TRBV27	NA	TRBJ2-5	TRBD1	TGTGCCAGCAGCCAGACAGGGGGCGGACGTCGGACCCAGTACTTC	CASSQTGGGRRTQYF
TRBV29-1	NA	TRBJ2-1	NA	TGCAGCGCTGACACCTACCCCTACAATGAGCAGTTCTTC	CSADTYPYNEQFF
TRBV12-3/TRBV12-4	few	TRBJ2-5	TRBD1	TGTGCCAGCAGTTCGACAGGGGTGGACCAAGAGACCCAGTACTTC	CASSSTGVDQETQYF
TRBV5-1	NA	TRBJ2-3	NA	TGCGCCAGCAGCCTATCCAGGCCCCCAGATACGCAGTATTTT	CASSLSRPPDTQYF
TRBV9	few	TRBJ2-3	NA	TGTGCCAGCAGCGTAACAGCGCCCAGCACAGATACGCAGTATTTT	CASSVTAPSTDTQYF
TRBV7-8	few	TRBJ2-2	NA	TGTGCCAGCAGCTTATCCCCTTGGACAGATACCGGGGAGCTGTTTTTT	CASSLSPWTDTGELFF
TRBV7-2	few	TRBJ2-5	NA	TGTGCCAGCAGCCCACTATCGGCCCAAGAGACCCAGTACTTC	CASSPLSAQETQYF
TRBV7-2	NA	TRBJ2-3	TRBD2	TGTGCCAGCAGCTACCCCCCGGGGGGAGCTACGCAGTATTTT	CASSYPPGGATQYF
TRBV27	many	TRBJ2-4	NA	TGTGCCAGCAGTTGGTTGGGGGGCGGTGGTCCGGGAAACATTCAGTACTTC	CASSWLGGGGPGNIQYF